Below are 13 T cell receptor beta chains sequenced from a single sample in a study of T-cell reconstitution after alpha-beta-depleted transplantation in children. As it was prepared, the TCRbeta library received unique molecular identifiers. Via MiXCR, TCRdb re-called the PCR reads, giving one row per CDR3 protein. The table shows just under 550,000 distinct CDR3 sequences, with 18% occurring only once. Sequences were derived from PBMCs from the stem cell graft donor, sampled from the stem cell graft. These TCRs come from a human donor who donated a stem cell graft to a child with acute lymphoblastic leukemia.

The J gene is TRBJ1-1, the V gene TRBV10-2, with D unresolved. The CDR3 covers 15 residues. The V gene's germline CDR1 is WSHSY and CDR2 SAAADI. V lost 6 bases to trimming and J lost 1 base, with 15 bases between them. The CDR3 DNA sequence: TGCGCCAGCAGGGAGACACCAGCCTCGAACACTGAAGCTTTCTTT. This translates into CASRETPASNTEAFF.

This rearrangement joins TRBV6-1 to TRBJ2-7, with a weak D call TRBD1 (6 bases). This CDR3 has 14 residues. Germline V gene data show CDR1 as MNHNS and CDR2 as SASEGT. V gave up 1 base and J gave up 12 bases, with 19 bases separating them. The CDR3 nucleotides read TGTGCCAGCAGTGAAGGATGGGGGCCACAAGGTCCGTACTTC. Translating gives CASSEGWGPQGPYF.

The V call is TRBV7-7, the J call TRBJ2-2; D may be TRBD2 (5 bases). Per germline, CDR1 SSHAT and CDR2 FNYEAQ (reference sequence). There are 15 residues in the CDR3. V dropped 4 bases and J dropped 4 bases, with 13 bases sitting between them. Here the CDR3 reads CASSSEVGITGELFF. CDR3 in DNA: TGTGCCAGCAGCTCGGAGGTGGGAATCACCGGGGAGCTGTTTTTT.

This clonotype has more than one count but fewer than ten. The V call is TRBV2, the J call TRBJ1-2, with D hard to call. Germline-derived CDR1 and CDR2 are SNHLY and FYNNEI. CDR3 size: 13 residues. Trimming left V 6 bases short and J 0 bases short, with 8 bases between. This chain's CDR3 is CASSQNSNYGYTF. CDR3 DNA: TGTGCCAGCAGCCAGAATTCTAACTATGGCTACACCTTC. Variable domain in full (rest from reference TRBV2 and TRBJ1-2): EPEVTQTPSHQVTQMGQEVILRCVPISNHLYFYWYRQILGQKVEFLVSFYNNEISEKSEIFDDQFSVERPDGSNFTLKIRSTKLEDSAMYFCASSQNSNYGYTFGSGTRLTVV.

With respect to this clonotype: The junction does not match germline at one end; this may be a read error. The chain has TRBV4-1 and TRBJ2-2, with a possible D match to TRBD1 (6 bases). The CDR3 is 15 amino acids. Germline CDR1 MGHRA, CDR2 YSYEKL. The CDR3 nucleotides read TGCGCCAGCAGCCAAGAAGGGGGAAAGGCCGGGGAGCAGTTTTTT. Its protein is CASSQEGGKAGEQFF.

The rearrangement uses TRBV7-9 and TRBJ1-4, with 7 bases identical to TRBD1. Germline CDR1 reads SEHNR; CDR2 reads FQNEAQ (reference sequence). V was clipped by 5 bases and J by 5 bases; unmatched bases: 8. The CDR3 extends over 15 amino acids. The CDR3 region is CASSIWDSSNEKLFF. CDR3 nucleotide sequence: TGTGCCAGCAGCATCTGGGACAGCTCCAATGAAAAACTGTTTTTT.

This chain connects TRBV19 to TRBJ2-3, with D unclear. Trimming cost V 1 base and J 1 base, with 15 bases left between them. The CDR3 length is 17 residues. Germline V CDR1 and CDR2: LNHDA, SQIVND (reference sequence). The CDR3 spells CASSIGGRAEGTDTQYF. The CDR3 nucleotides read TGTGCCAGTAGTATAGGTGGCAGAGCTGAAGGCACAGATACGCAGTATTTT.

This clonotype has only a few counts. The CDR3: CASSFRTGAFQETQYF. The CDR3 DNA is TGCGCCAGCAGCTTCCGGACAGGGGCATTCCAAGAGACCCAGTACTTC. The chain links TRBV5-1 to TRBJ2-5; 9 nucleotides match TRBD1. Germline CDR1 and CDR2: SGHRS and YFSETQ. The CDR3 runs to 16 residues. The ends lost 2 bases at V and 1 base at J; junction bases unmatched: 6. Drawing the rest from reference TRBV5-1 and TRBJ2-5, the complete variable domain is KAGVTQTPRYLIKTRGQQVTLSCSPISGHRSVSWYQQTPGQGLQFLFEYFSETQRNKGNFPGRFSGRQFSNSRSEMNVSTLELGDSALYLCASSFRTGAFQETQYFGPGTRLLVL.

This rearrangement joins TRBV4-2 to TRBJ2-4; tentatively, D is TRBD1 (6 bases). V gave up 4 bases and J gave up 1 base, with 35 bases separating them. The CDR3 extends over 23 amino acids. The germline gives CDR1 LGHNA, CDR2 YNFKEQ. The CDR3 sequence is CASSLSRDTGFGGLWGAKNIQYF. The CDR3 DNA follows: TGTGCCAGCAGCCTGTCCCGGGACACAGGGTTTGGGGGCCTCTGGGGGGCCAAAAACATTCAGTACTTC.

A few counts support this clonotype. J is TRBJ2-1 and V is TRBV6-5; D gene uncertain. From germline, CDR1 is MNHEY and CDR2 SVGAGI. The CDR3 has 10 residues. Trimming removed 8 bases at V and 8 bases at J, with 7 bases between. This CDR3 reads CASLRDEQFF. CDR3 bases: TGTGCCAGCCTTCGGGATGAGCAGTTCTTC.

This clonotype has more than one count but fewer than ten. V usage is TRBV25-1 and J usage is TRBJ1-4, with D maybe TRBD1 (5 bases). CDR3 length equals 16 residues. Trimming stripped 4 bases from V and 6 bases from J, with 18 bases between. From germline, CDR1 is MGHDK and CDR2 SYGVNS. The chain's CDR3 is CASSGGWRVDDEKLFF. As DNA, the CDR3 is TGTGCCAGCAGTGGGGGGTGGAGGGTTGATGATGAAAAACTGTTTTTT.

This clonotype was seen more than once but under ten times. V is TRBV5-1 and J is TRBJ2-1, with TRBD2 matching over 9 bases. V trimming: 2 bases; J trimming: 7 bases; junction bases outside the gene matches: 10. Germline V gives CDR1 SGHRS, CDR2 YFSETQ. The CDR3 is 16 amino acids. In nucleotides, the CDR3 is TGCGCCAGCAGCTTAGGAGGGCGGGAGGGCTCGAATGAGCAGTTCTTC. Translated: CASSLGGREGSNEQFF.

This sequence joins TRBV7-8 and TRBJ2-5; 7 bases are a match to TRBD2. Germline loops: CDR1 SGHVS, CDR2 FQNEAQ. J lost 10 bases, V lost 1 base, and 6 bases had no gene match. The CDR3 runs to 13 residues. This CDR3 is CASSLERLAVQYF. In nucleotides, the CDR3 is TGTGCCAGCAGCTTAGAGCGGCTAGCGGTCCAGTACTTC.